The table lists the clone carrying this TCR beta chain with many counts. No antigen is known for it. Sample time point: persistent/refractory GD, antithyroid drugs over 5 years with positive TRAb. From PBMCs, RNA was extracted and then used to make the TCR library. The data are from a study of regulatory T cells in long-lasting Graves disease. Study in general: Over 5 years of antithyroid drugs plus positive TSH receptor antibodies defined persistent Graves' disease.

Building of the TCR beta libraries involved iRepertoire HTBI primers and Arm-PCR of CDR3 regions. As processed by the authors: The samples yielded about 63 TRBV and more than twelve TRBJ segments. TCRdb called the multiplex PCR reads again in MiXCR, with one record for every CDR3 protein. The V and J calls and clone size come from TCRdb's table, not from the authors' own analysis. The table includes 350,000 to 500,000 distinct CDR3 sequences, roughly a fifth detected once. The CDR3 extends over 16 amino acids. CDR1 and CDR2 from the germline V gene are MDHEN and SYDVKM. The ends lost 4 bases at V and 1 base at J; junction bases unmatched: 6. Study results and limitations: Thyroid tissue was not studied; only peripheral blood was. Among the persistent patients, 2,500 to 3,000 public clonotypes were shared, more than the approximately 1,000 shared among new patients.

This TCR came from a female donor with Graves disease. The sequences come from peripheral blood mononuclear cells (PBMCs), collected when the disease was refractory, from a patient treated with antithyroid drugs. The chain combines TRBV28 with TRBJ2-7, with 11 nucleotides matching TRBD1. The CDR3 DNA reads TGTGCCAGCAGTTCGCCCGGGACAGGGGGGTCCTACGAGCAGTACTTC. Its translation: CASSSPGTGGSYEQYF.